The T cell receptor beta chain under discussion was sequenced for a study of blood T cell repertoires in COVID-19. As handled by the study authors: The assay estimated nucleated cells by amplifying reference gene primers. Sequenced by immunoSEQ multiplex PCR; TCRdb stores in-frame clones only, minus some. V and J calls and clone size are given by that table; D and trimming were obtained from the DNA. The sample shows around 64,000 clones, over 70% of them seen only once. The germline CDR1 and CDR2 sequences are SGHNT and YYREEE (reference sequence). CDR3 length equals 15 residues. The germline V and J ends were trimmed by 5 bases and 0 bases, with 13 bases remaining between them.

Sequencing used peripheral blood. The TCR comes from a man between 50 and 59 years old with active COVID-19. J is TRBJ2-3 and V is TRBV5-4; D might be TRBD2 (6 bases). The CDR3 DNA reads TGTGCCAGCAGGCGGGGCTCGGGAAGCACAGATACGCAGTATTTT. Its translation is CASRRGSGSTDTQYF. Complete variable domain (other parts from reference TRBV5-4 and TRBJ2-3): ETGVTQSPTHLIKTRGQQVTLRCSSQSGHNTVSWYQQALGQGPQFIFQYYREEENGRGNFPPRFSGLQFPNYSSELNVNALELDDSALYLCASRRGSGSTDTQYFGPGTRLTVL.